A single sample gave rise to the 29 T cell receptor beta chains below, sequenced in a study of blood T cell repertoires in COVID-19. Repertoires were generated with immunoSEQ multiplex PCR, while TCRdb's copy carries only in-frame clones and drops some. Of roughly 320,000 clones in the sample, more than 80% were seen once. The sequenced sample was peripheral blood. The origin of the receptors is a woman aged 45-60 years with COVID-19, enrolled during active disease.

V usage is TRBV12-3 or TRBV12-4 and J usage is TRBJ1-1; D gene uncertain. The CDR3 has 11 residues. The ends were cut back, 4 bases at V and 10 bases at J, with 10 bases in the middle. CDR3 sequence reads: CASSSGLAAFF. The CDR3 DNA reads as TGTGCCAGCAGTTCAGGTCTTGCAGCTTTCTTT.

This clone has only a few counts. The chain employs TRBV3-1 (or the pseudogene TRBV3-2) and TRBJ1-2; no firm D call. Deletions cut 3 bases from V and 7 bases from J, with 15 bases between. The CDR3 is 14 residues long. CDR1 LGHDT and CDR2 YNNKEL come from the germline V gene (reference sequence). CDR3 in amino acids: CASSHGVGPSGYTF. The CDR3 nucleotides are TGTGCCAGCAGCCACGGGGTCGGGCCTAGTGGCTACACCTTC.

CDR3 protein: CASSPPPGVNEQFF. As DNA, the CDR3 is TGTGCCAGCTCCCCTCCCCCGGGAGTGAATGAGCAGTTCTTC. The chain recombines TRBV18 with TRBJ2-1; the D gene is possibly TRBD2 (6 bases). The germline V gene encodes CDR1 KGHSH and CDR2 LQKENI. The CDR3 is 14 amino acids. Trimming removed 6 bases from V and 7 bases from J, with 16 bases in between.

The chain couples TRBV29-1 to TRBJ1-4, with D possibly TRBD1 on 6 matching bases. Per the germline V gene, CDR1 is SQVTM and CDR2 is ANQGSEA. V lost 7 bases to trimming and J lost 5 bases, with 11 bases between them. The CDR3 is 12 residues long. For the CDR3, the DNA is TGCAGCGCAGGGGTAGGCAATGAAAAACTGTTTTTT. Translating gives CSAGVGNEKLFF.

The chain recombines TRBV2 with TRBJ2-7, with 11 bases identical to TRBD1. V dropped 1 base and J dropped 2; count of bases not matched to a gene: 1. The CDR3 is 15 amino acids. Germline V CDR1 and CDR2: SNHLY, FYNNEI. This CDR3 is CASSEEGQGAYEQYF. The CDR3 DNA sequence: TGTGCCAGCAGTGAAGAGGGACAGGGGGCCTACGAGCAGTACTTC.

The chain combines TRBV3-1 (or the pseudogene TRBV3-2) with TRBJ1-1, with D perhaps TRBD1 (5 bases). CDR3 length equals 15 residues. Germline V CDR1 and CDR2: LGHDT, YNNKEL (reference sequence). V lost 3 bases and J lost 5, with 16 bases in between. The CDR3 nucleotides read TGTGCCAGCAGCCATAGTTCTGCCAGGGTAACTGAAGCTTTCTTT. Translated: CASSHSSARVTEAFF.

The rearrangement links TRBV7-8 to TRBJ2-5; a weak D match, TRBD1 (7 bases). The CDR3 contains 15 residues. CDR1 and CDR2 from the germline V gene are SGHVS and FQNEAQ. Trimming removed 2 bases from V and 4 bases from J, with 14 bases in between. In DNA, the CDR3 is TGTGCCAGCAGCTTAACGGGCCAGGGGGGAGAGACCCAGTACTTC. Its protein product is CASSLTGQGGETQYF.

This chain uses TRBV27 with TRBJ2-6; D not resolved. Deletions cut 5 bases from V and 6 bases from J, with 23 bases between. This CDR3 region has 18 residues. Looked up from germline, CDR1 is MNHEY and CDR2 is SMNVEV (reference sequence). CDR3 nucleotides: TGTGCCAGCAGTCCTCGCGGCGGATTACCTCTGGCGGCCAACGTCCTGACTTTC. Encoded protein: CASSPRGGLPLAANVLTF.

The sample holds one count of this clone. The rearrangement uses TRBV5-5 and TRBJ2-1; TRBD2 agrees at 12 bases. Trimming removed 4 bases from V and 9 bases from J; junction bases left unmatched: 8. The CDR3 consists of 15 residues. In germline, CDR1 is SGHKS, CDR2 YYEKEE (reference sequence). CDR3 coding DNA: TGTGCCAGCAGCACCCTAGCGGGAGGGAACACTGAGCAGTTCTTC. Translation: CASSTLAGGNTEQFF.

This chain uses TRBV5-1 with TRBJ1-1; D unresolved. The length of the CDR3 is 15 residues. Between the trimmed V and J ends, which lost 0 bases and 4 bases, there was a span of 13 bases. Per germline, CDR1 SGHRS and CDR2 YFSETQ. CDR3 coding DNA: TGCGCCAGCAGCTTGGCGGAGTTTTCATCCACTGAAGCTTTCTTT. Protein sequence: CASSLAEFSSTEAFF. Combining the CDR3 with reference TRBV5-1 and TRBJ1-1 gives the whole variable domain KAGVTQTPRYLIKTRGQQVTLSCSPISGHRSVSWYQQTPGQGLQFLFEYFSETQRNKGNFPGRFSGRQFSNSRSEMNVSTLELGDSALYLCASSLAEFSSTEAFFGQGTRLTVV.

The rearrangement uses TRBV4-3 and TRBJ2-7; the match to TRBD2 covers 8 bases. Trimming cost V 0 bases and J 2 bases; bases outside gene matches: 3. The CDR3 sequence is 15 residues long. Germline values: CDR1 LGHNA, CDR2 YSLEER. Written as DNA, the CDR3 is TGCGCCAGCAGCCAAGAATCCGGGAGGGCCTACGAGCAGTACTTC. It is translated as CASSQESGRAYEQYF.

J is TRBJ2-3 and V is TRBV11-2, with D perhaps matching TRBD1 (6 bases). Trimming removed 5 bases at V and 6 bases at J, with 18 bases between. The CDR3 is 15 residues long. CDR1 and CDR2 from the germline V gene are SGHAT and FQNNGV. The CDR3 here is CASSQTGLSWDTQYF. CDR3 DNA: TGTGCCAGCAGCCAGACAGGACTCTCGTGGGATACGCAGTATTTT.

This rearrangement joins TRBV14 to TRBJ1-2, with D perhaps matching TRBD1 (5 bases). Trimming cost V 3 bases and J 8 bases, with 13 bases left between them. Germline CDR1 is SGHDN and CDR2 is FVKESK. There are 13 residues in the CDR3. The CDR3, as DNA: TGTGCCAGCAGCCAGGCTAGGGGCCGGGGCTACACCTTC. Translating it yields CASSQARGRGYTF.

The chain carries TRBV19 and TRBJ2-7, with 12 positions matching TRBD2. Germline loops: CDR1 LNHDA, CDR2 SQIVND (reference sequence). The V and J ends lost 5 bases and 2 bases, in that order; junction bases with no gene match: 4. CDR3 size: 15 residues. This CDR3 reads CASSSRTSGAYEQYF. CDR3 DNA: TGTGCCAGTAGTTCGAGGACTAGCGGGGCCTACGAGCAGTACTTC.

V is TRBV12-3 or TRBV12-4 and J is TRBJ2-7, with D unclear. Trimming stripped 1 base from V and 11 bases from J, with 9 bases between. The CDR3 consists of 11 residues. The CDR3 protein is CASSLGPEKYF. Written as DNA, the CDR3 is TGTGCCAGCAGTTTAGGACCGGAGAAGTACTTC.

The rearrangement uses TRBV2 and TRBJ2-3, with 9 bases aligning to TRBD2. V trimming: 8 bases; J trimming: 0 bases; junction bases outside the gene matches: 6. Germline CDR1 reads SNHLY; CDR2 reads FYNNEI. This CDR3 comprises 15 residues. The CDR3 sequence is CASLSSGRSTDTQYF. For the CDR3, the DNA is TGTGCCAGCCTAAGTAGCGGGAGAAGCACAGATACGCAGTATTTT. The full variable domain, completed using reference TRBV2 and TRBJ2-3, is EPEVTQTPSHQVTQMGQEVILRCVPISNHLYFYWYRQILGQKVEFLVSFYNNEISEKSEIFDDQFSVERPDGSNFTLKIRSTKLEDSAMYFCASLSSGRSTDTQYFGPGTRLTVL.

The J gene is TRBJ2-7, the V gene TRBV30; 8 bases are shared with TRBD2. The V gene's germline CDR1 is GTSNPN and CDR2 SVGIG (reference sequence). The CDR3 runs 14 residues. Losses at the gene ends were 0 bases for V and 3 bases for J; bases not matched to a gene: 4. CDR3 in amino acids: CAWSVASGLYEQYF. The DNA of the CDR3 is TGTGCCTGGAGTGTAGCTAGCGGGCTCTACGAGCAGTACTTC.

This chain links TRBV5-1 with TRBJ1-1, with D perhaps TRBD1 (5 bases). Germline V gene data show CDR1 as SGHRS and CDR2 as YFSETQ. The CDR3 sequence is 13 residues long. V lost 0 bases to trimming and J lost 8 bases, with 11 bases between them. As DNA, the CDR3 is TGCGCCAGCAGCTTGGCCCAGACAGTAGAAGCTTTCTTT. Translation gives CASSLAQTVEAFF.

This chain joins TRBV21-1 and TRBJ1-5; the table gives TRBD1 as D, unverified against the DNA. TRBV21-1 is assigned pseudogene status. The CDR3 totals 15 residues. This chain's CDR3 is CASDRFSGSNQPQHF. CDR3 sequence (DNA): TGTGCCAGTGACAGGTTCTCTGGCAGCAATCAGCCCCAGCATTTT.

V and J are TRBV4-3 and TRBJ1-3; D gene ambiguous. V shed 0 bases and J shed 0 bases, with 15 bases lying between them. The CDR3 is 18 amino acids. Germline V gene sequence: CDR1 LGHNA, CDR2 YSLEER. The CDR3 DNA follows: TGCGCCAGCAGCCAAGATCTGGGAGCATCCTCCTCTGGAAACACCATATATTTT. Protein sequence: CASSQDLGASSSGNTIYF.

For the CDR3, the DNA is TGTGCTGTACAGGGCGATTGGGATCAGCCCCAGCATTTT. Translation gives CAVQGDWDQPQHF. The V and J genes are TRBV30 and TRBJ1-5, with a possible D match to TRBD1 (6 bases). The CDR3 has 13 amino acids. The germline CDR1 and CDR2 sequences are GTSNPN and SVGIG (reference sequence).

The chain is built from TRBV25-1 and TRBJ1-4; 9 bases align to TRBD1. This CDR3 is 15 amino acids long. V shed 2 bases and J 11 bases; nucleotides not matched to a gene: 9. Germline CDR1 MGHDK, CDR2 SYGVNS. CDR3 bases: TGTGCCAGCAGTGAAAGATCGGGACAGGGCTCCAAACTGTTTTTT. Translation gives CASSERSGQGSKLFF.

The rearrangement joins TRBV21-1 to TRBJ2-3; the DNA was not used to check the table's D call, TRBD1. TRBV21-1 is recorded as a pseudogene. The CDR3 runs to 17 residues. CDR3 sequence reads: CASSAPPQGENRDTQYF. CDR3 in DNA: TGTGCCAGCAGCGCCCCCCCCCAGGGGGAAAATCGGGATACGCAGTATTTT.

CDR3 protein: CASSQGGTGALGYTF. In DNA form, the CDR3 reads TGCGCCAGCAGCCAAGGAGGGACAGGGGCCCTTGGCTACACCTTC. The chain recombines TRBV4-1 with TRBJ1-2, with TRBD1 matching 10 bases. The CDR3 has 15 residues. V was pared by 1 base and J by 7 bases, with 6 bases of the junction left unmatched. Germline CDR1 MGHRA, CDR2 YSYEKL.

The chain links TRBV9 to TRBJ1-2; perhaps TRBD1 as D (5 bases). This CDR3 spans 16 amino acids. Trimming took 1 base from V and 3 from J, leaving 16 bases between them. Germline CDR1 reads SGDLS; CDR2 reads YYNGEE. Here the CDR3 reads CASSVSMFPGDYGYTF. The CDR3 DNA reads as TGTGCCAGCAGCGTATCAATGTTCCCGGGGGACTATGGCTACACCTTC. The full variable domain, with the rest looked up from reference TRBV9 and TRBJ1-2, is DSGVTQTPKHLITATGQRVTLRCSPRSGDLSVYWYQQSLDQGLQFLIQYYNGEERAKGNILERFSAQQFPDLHSELNLSSLELGDSALYFCASSVSMFPGDYGYTFGSGTRLTVV.

For the CDR3, the DNA is TGCGCCAGCAGCCAAGGCTCAAAGCTCCGGAGCCCGTACACAGATACGCAGTATTTT. Its protein product is CASSQGSKLRSPYTDTQYF. The rearrangement links TRBV4-3 to TRBJ2-3, with D unresolved. Trimming shortened V by 1 base and J by 2 bases, and 22 bases separated the two germline ends. This CDR3 has 19 amino acids. The germline V gene encodes CDR1 LGHNA and CDR2 YSLEER.

This chain connects TRBV6-5 to TRBJ2-3; possibly TRBD1 for D (6 bases). V lost 0 bases to trimming and J lost 1 base, with 8 bases between them. CDR1 is MNHEY and CDR2 is SVGAGI in the germline V gene. CDR3 length equals 15 residues. The CDR3 loop reads CASSYSGGRTDTQYF. In nucleotides, the CDR3 is TGTGCCAGCAGTTACTCTGGGGGCCGCACAGATACGCAGTATTTT.

The V gene is TRBV6-2 or TRBV6-3, the J gene TRBJ2-1; 11 nucleotides line up with TRBD2. The ends lost 4 bases at V and 5 bases at J; junction bases unmatched: 10. The CDR3 length is 17 residues. Germline CDR1 reads MNHEY; CDR2 reads SVGEGT. Here the CDR3 DNA reads TGTGCCAGCAGTTTCCTCCTACTAGCGGGAGCCCACAATGAGCAGTTCTTC. Amino acid sequence: CASSFLLLAGAHNEQFF.

CDR3 DNA sequence: TGTGCCAGCAGCCAAGACCCGGTGAACACTGAAGCTTTCTTT. Its protein is CASSQDPVNTEAFF. This chain connects TRBV3-1 (or the pseudogene TRBV3-2) to TRBJ1-1; D gene unclear. V was trimmed by 0 bases and J by 0 bases, leaving 5 bases between them. Germline-derived CDR1 and CDR2 are LGHDT and YNNKEL (reference sequence). The CDR3 covers 14 residues.